The next 3 T cell receptor beta chains were all read from a single sample in a study of liver allograft versus peripheral blood T cells. Turning to the study itself: Repertoires of T cell receptors in transplanted livers were compared with recipients' peripheral blood repertoires.

MiXCR was run by TCRdb on the reads, yielding one entry per CDR3 protein. The table lists roughly 5,000 distinct CDR3 sequences, approximately 15% of them singletons. These receptors all come from a human patient who had a liver transplant. The graft donor may be the source of some T cells.

This clonotype was counted between two and nine times. The V gene is TRBV12-3 or TRBV12-4, the J gene TRBJ1-3, with D possibly being TRBD1 (5 bases). The CDR3 has 17 amino acids. The V gene lost 2 bases and the J gene lost 0 bases, with 14 bases spanning the gap. CDR3 amino acids: CASSLPGREFSGNTIYF. The CDR3 bases are TGTGCCAGCAGTTTACCGGGACGGGAGTTCTCTGGAAACACCATATATTTT.

In this sample, this clonotype is medium-sized. The gene calls are TRBV20-1 and TRBJ2-2; no reliable D call. The CDR3 runs 14 residues. The V end was cut by 8 bases, the J end by 0 bases, with 13 bases between. The germline gives CDR1 DFQATT, CDR2 SNEGSKA (reference sequence). The chain's CDR3 is CSCPEPTNTGELFF. In DNA form, the CDR3 reads TGCAGTTGTCCGGAGCCCACGAACACCGGGGAGCTGTTTTTT.

This clonotype is labeled as medium-sized. The chain employs TRBV5-6 and TRBJ1-5, with TRBD1 identical over 9 bases. Per the germline V gene, CDR1 is SGHDT and CDR2 is YYEEEE. Unmatched junction bases numbered 11, after V lost 3 bases and J lost 1 base. The CDR3 is made up of 18 amino acids. The CDR3 sequence is CASSSSLQGAASNQPQHF. CDR3 bases: TGTGCCAGCAGCTCCTCCCTACAGGGGGCAGCGAGCAATCAGCCCCAGCATTTT.